The rows below give T cell receptor beta chains drawn from one sample of a study of CD8+CD57+ T cells in acquired aplastic anemia. TCRdb re-derived calls from the reads in MiXCR, one entry per CDR3 protein. The sample consists of approximately 65,000 distinct CDR3 sequences, about 54% of them appearing once. The sequenced sample consisted of sorted CD4+, CD8+, or CD8+CD57+ T cells (not recorded which) from PBMCs. Every receptor here comes from a human donor in good health, serving as a control. Both conserved end residues are part of each CDR3. A D gene is named only where the DNA matches it firmly. Size is omitted from some rows. Given values are once, few, many or a class for expanded clones.

J gene,clone size,V gene,D gene,CDR3 DNA,CDR3 protein
TRBJ1-1,few,TRBV25-1,TRBD1,TGTGCCAGCAGTAGAACAGGGGTGCGGGGCACTGAAGCTTTCTTT,CASSRTGVRGTEAFF
TRBJ2-3,NA,TRBV9,NA,TGTGCCAGCAGCGTAGGAGGGGGGGCAACCGATACGCAGTATTTT,CASSVGGGATDTQYF
TRBJ2-7,medium-sized,TRBV7-2,NA,TGTGCCAGCAGCTTTAGGGGGTCGTACGAGCAGTACTTC,CASSFRGSYEQYF
TRBJ1-2,NA,TRBV19,TRBD1,TGTGCCAGTAGACCAGGGGGCGGGTATGGCTACACCTTC,CASRPGGGYGYTF
TRBJ1-1,NA,TRBV7-9,TRBD1,TGTGCCAGCAGCCCAGGGTGGACAGGTGAAGCTTTCTTT,CASSPGWTGEAFF
TRBJ2-1,NA,TRBV7-6,NA,TGTGCCAGCAGTTTTAAACAGCACAATGAGCAGTTCTTC,CASSFKQHNEQFF
TRBJ2-7,many,TRBV19,NA,TGTGCCAGTAGTATAAAGGGGGATGAGGCCTACGAGCAGTACTTC,CASSIKGDEAYEQYF
TRBJ1-2,NA,TRBV29-1,NA,TGCAGCGTTGCCCCAGGTGGACCCATCTATGGCTACACCTTC,CSVAPGGPIYGYTF
TRBJ2-1,many,TRBV6-1,NA,TGTGCCAGCAGTGAAGCCTCACTAGCCCCGTACAATGAGCAGTTCTTC,CASSEASLAPYNEQFF
TRBJ1-6,NA,TRBV25-1,TRBD1,TGTGCCAGCAGTGCCAGGGGGAGTACTTACTCACCCCTCCACTTT,CASSARGSTYSPLHF
TRBJ1-6,many,TRBV6-1,TRBD1,TGTGCCAGCAGTCTGGACAGGTCAAGTAGTGATTCACCCCTCCACTTT,CASSLDRSSSDSPLHF
TRBJ2-7,medium-sized,TRBV10-3,NA,TGTGCCATCAGTGAGAGCTATCTCTCCTACGAGCAGTACTTC,CAISESYLSYEQYF
TRBJ2-2,many,TRBV6-9,TRBD2,TGTGCCAGCGTACGGAGCGGAGTTCGGGGGGGACCGAACACCGGGGAGCTGTTTTTT,CASVRSGVRGGPNTGELFF
TRBJ2-7,NA,TRBV20-1,TRBD1,TGCAGTGCTCAAAGGACAGGGCGGTACGAGCAGTACTTC,CSAQRTGRYEQYF
TRBJ2-3,many,TRBV20-1,NA,TGCAGTGCTAGCGCGGGTTCTAGCACAGATACGCAGTATTTT,CSASAGSSTDTQYF
TRBJ2-2,NA,TRBV9,TRBD1,TGTGCCAGCAGCCCACAGGGGACCGGGGAGCTGTTTTTT,CASSPQGTGELFF
TRBJ2-1,few,TRBV2,TRBD2,TGTGCCAGCGTTAATCTCGCGGGAGGGGCCTACAATGAGCAGTTCTTC,CASVNLAGGAYNEQFF
TRBJ2-3,NA,TRBV10-3,NA,TGTGCCATCAGTGAGTCAGGACAGTACAATGAGCAGTATTTT,CAISESGQYNEQYF
TRBJ2-3,many,TRBV6-1,TRBD1,TGTGCCAGCAGTGGGACAGGGGGTACAGATACGCAGTATTTT,CASSGTGGTDTQYF
TRBJ1-4,many,TRBV6-1,TRBD1,TGTGCCAGCAGTCGACAGGGGCAGGACGAAAAACTGTTTTTT,CASSRQGQDEKLFF
TRBJ2-5,NA,TRBV9,TRBD1,TGTGCCAGCAGCGCGGGGACAGCCCCCCAAGAGACCCAGTACTTC,CASSAGTAPQETQYF
TRBJ1-2,NA,TRBV10-3,NA,TGTGCCATCAGTGAGTCGATTGGGGATGGCTACACCTTC,CAISESIGDGYTF
TRBJ1-2,few,TRBV24-1,NA,TGTGCCACCAGTCCCACGGGGGGGAACCACTATGGCTACACCTTC,CATSPTGGNHYGYTF
TRBJ2-3,NA,TRBV29-1,NA,TGCAGCGTTGTGGGAACAGATACGCAGTATTTT,CSVVGTDTQYF
TRBJ2-7,NA,TRBV6-1,TRBD2,TGTGCCAGCCAGAGGACTAGCGGAGGGAGCTCCTACGAGCAGTACTTC,CASQRTSGGSSYEQYF
TRBJ1-6,NA,TRBV9,TRBD1,TGTGCCAGCAGCATTCAGGGACAGGGGAATTCACCCCTCCACTTT,CASSIQGQGNSPLHF